This TCR beta chain derives from a study of cytomegalovirus exposure and HLA in healthy donors. Study results and caveats: A previous analysis found most TCR beta V segments productive roughly 87% or roughly 30% of the time. In a later analysis, V- and J-gene trimming of beta chains associated with a DCLRE1C missense variant, replicated independently.

The study ran its PCR with 60 Vbeta and 13 Jbeta primers. The protocol was immunoSEQ multiplex PCR, while the TCRdb copy is restricted to in-frame clones and leaves out a portion. The profile covers tens of thousands of clones, with 80% to 90% appearing a single time and about 12% taken by the ten largest. With respect to this clone: What it recognizes is unknown.

In nominal health when sampled, donors likely had unrecorded immune exposures nonetheless. The CDR3 contains 12 residues. The germline CDR1 and CDR2 sequences are SGHRS and YFSETQ. The sequencing input was PBMCs. The clonotype was recovered from a woman in her twenties or thirties in good health and CMV-seropositive. V and J are TRBV5-1 and TRBJ2-5; D is unresolved. The DNA matches TRBJ2-7 better at its end, which makes the J call doubtful. The CDR3 protein is CASSLTFNEQYF. CDR3 coding DNA: TGCGCCAGCAGCTTGACGTTTAACGAGCAGTACTTC.